This passage covers 22 T cell receptor beta chains from one sample sequenced in a study of identical twins. TCRdb re-called the 5' RACE reads through MiXCR, storing one row per CDR3 protein. In the table there are about 700,000 distinct CDR3 sequences, 8.6% of which are singletons. The sample was also reused in another study, on yellow fever vaccine responses in identical twins.

The sequencing input was PBMCs. The receptors come from a woman aged 18-29 years in good health.

V usage is TRBV20-1 and J usage is TRBJ2-3, with 12 nucleotides matching TRBD2. The CDR3 is 16 amino acids. Germline trimming cut 1 base from V and 4 bases from J; bases unmatched to any gene: 6. CDR1 is DFQATT and CDR2 is SNEGSKA in the germline V gene (reference sequence). The CDR3 DNA reads TGCAGTGCTAGAGGCCAACTAGCGGGGGGACCAGATACGCAGTATTTT. It codes for CSARGQLAGGPDTQYF.

This clonotype has only a few counts. J is TRBJ2-1 and V is TRBV12-3 or TRBV12-4; 9 nucleotides match TRBD1. The ends lost 6 bases at V and 7 bases at J; junction bases unmatched: 7. This CDR3 has 14 residues. CDR3 DNA: TGTGCCAGCAGCCTTACAGGGGGCAGGAATGAGCAGTTCTTC. Its translation: CASSLTGGRNEQFF.

The chain combines TRBV7-8 with TRBJ2-2; a possible D gene is TRBD1 (5 bases). In germline, CDR1 is SGHVS, CDR2 FQNEAQ. Trimming stripped 2 bases from V and 2 bases from J, with 18 bases between. The CDR3 covers 18 residues. DNA of the CDR3: TGTGCCAGCAGCTTAATTCCAGGGCGGTCTCTAAACACCGGGGAGCTGTTTTTT. Translation gives CASSLIPGRSLNTGELFF.

In its sample, this clonotype was seen many times. The chain joins TRBV24-1 to TRBJ2-3; tentative D call: TRBD2 (7 bases). Germline CDR1 is KGHDR and CDR2 is SFDVKD. The germline V and J ends were trimmed by 10 bases and 2 bases, with 18 bases remaining between them. The CDR3 is 15 amino acids. The CDR3 region is CATGGAQSLTDTQYF. The DNA for the CDR3 is TGTGCCACGGGGGGGGCCCAATCCCTCACAGATACGCAGTATTTT.

This chain connects TRBV6-2 or TRBV6-3 to TRBJ2-1; D perhaps matches TRBD1 (6 bases). The germline gives CDR1 MNHEY, CDR2 SVGEGT. Trimming removed 0 bases from V and 3 bases from J, with 12 bases in between. The CDR3 is made up of 16 amino acids. CDR3 nucleotide sequence: TGTGCCAGCAGTTACTCTTCACACAGGGACTACAATGAGCAGTTCTTC. Amino acids: CASSYSSHRDYNEQFF.

This clonotype was counted a few times. J is TRBJ2-6 and V is TRBV28; TRBD1 matches 9 bases. This CDR3 is 17 amino acids long. From germline, CDR1 is MDHEN and CDR2 SYDVKM. The J segment lost 0 bases and the V segment lost 7 bases, leaving 7 bases of the junction unmatched. The CDR3 DNA reads TGTGCCAGCAAGAGGGACAGGGCCCACTCTGGGGCCAACGTCCTGACTTTC. It translates to CASKRDRAHSGANVLTF.

The chain recombines TRBV12-3 or TRBV12-4 with TRBJ2-3, with 7 bases fitting TRBD2. The length of the CDR3 is 18 residues. V gave up 11 bases and J gave up 8 bases; unmatched junction bases: 28. The CDR3 sequence: CAFSPPPLGGSNYGTQYF. CDR3 DNA sequence: TGTGCCTTCAGCCCTCCCCCACTAGGCGGGAGTAATTATGGTACGCAGTATTTT.

The rearrangement joins TRBV5-6 to TRBJ2-3; unclear D gene. V was clipped by 2 bases and J by 2 bases, with 12 bases between them. From germline, CDR1 is SGHDT and CDR2 YYEEEE. There are 15 residues in the CDR3. The CDR3 DNA follows: TGTGCCAGCAGCTTCGCGTCTCCTGACACAGATACGCAGTATTTT. Protein sequence: CASSFASPDTDTQYF.

This clonotype was seen a single time. The genes are TRBV5-5 and TRBJ2-6, with 9 bases identical to TRBD1. This CDR3 is 17 amino acids long. The germline CDR1 and CDR2 sequences are SGHKS and YYEKEE (reference sequence). V lost 4 bases to trimming and J lost 1 base; unmatched junction nucleotides: 6. This CDR3 is CASSNRDRVSGANVLTF. CDR3 DNA sequence: TGTGCCAGCAGCAACCGGGACAGGGTTTCTGGGGCCAACGTCCTGACTTTC.

Many counts were recorded for this clonotype. V gene TRBV3-1 combines with J gene TRBJ2-1, with TRBD2 matching over 9 bases. This CDR3 is 15 amino acids long. V shed 4 bases and J 8 bases; nucleotides not matched to a gene: 9. CDR1 and CDR2 from the germline V gene are LGHDT and YNNKEL (reference sequence). CDR3 in amino acids: CASSPKGTSPDEQFF. For the CDR3, the DNA is TGTGCCAGCAGCCCTAAAGGGACTAGCCCGGATGAGCAGTTCTTC.

The rearrangement uses TRBV5-5 and TRBJ1-1; 7 bases align to TRBD1. V dropped 7 bases and J dropped 2; count of bases not matched to a gene: 8. The germline V gene encodes CDR1 SGHKS and CDR2 YYEKEE (reference sequence). CDR3 length equals 14 residues. The CDR3 sequence is CASRGQWLNTEAFF. The CDR3 DNA reads as TGTGCCAGCCGGGGACAGTGGCTAAACACTGAAGCTTTCTTT.

For this clonotype: A much larger clone differs from this one at a single base, so this may be a read error. The chain carries TRBV29-1 and TRBJ2-3; the D gene is possibly TRBD1 (6 bases). V was pared by 3 bases and J by 2 bases, with 12 bases between. The CDR3 consists of 14 residues. Germline CDR1 is SQVTM and CDR2 is ANQGSEA. This CDR3 is CSVDDRNPTDTQYF. CDR3 nucleotide sequence: TGCAGCGTTGATGACAGGAACCCCACAGATACGCAGTATTTT.

The gene calls are TRBV28 and TRBJ2-1; 9 bases are shared with TRBD1. J gave up 8 bases and V 4 bases, and 21 bases lay outside the gene matches. CDR1 and CDR2 from the germline V gene are MDHEN and SYDVKM. The CDR3 sequence is 19 residues long. CDR3 nucleotides: TGTGCCAGCAGTTCCAAAAAACCGGGACAGGGATATGGTTTGGATGAGCAGTTCTTC. Its protein is CASSSKKPGQGYGLDEQFF. The full variable domain, completed using reference TRBV28 and TRBJ2-1, is DVKVTQSSRYLVKRTGEKVFLECVQDMDHENMFWYRQDPGLGLRLIYFSYDVKMKEKGDIPEGYSVSREKKERFSLILESASTNQTSMYLCASSSKKPGQGYGLDEQFFGPGTRLTVL.

This clonotype came up a few times. V is TRBV12-3 or TRBV12-4 and J is TRBJ1-1; D might be TRBD1 (6 bases). The CDR3 has 14 amino acids. V was pared by 3 bases and J by 0 bases, with 8 bases between. Here the CDR3 reads CASSFDRLNTEAFF. Written as DNA, the CDR3 is TGTGCCAGCAGTTTTGACAGGCTGAACACTGAAGCTTTCTTT.

This chain connects TRBV12-3 or TRBV12-4 to TRBJ1-4; the D gene is possibly TRBD1 (6 bases). Trimming stripped 4 bases from V and 3 bases from J, with 12 bases between. The CDR3 consists of 15 residues. CDR3 nucleotide sequence: TGTGCCAGCAGTTCCCAGGGGTTGGCTAATGAAAAACTGTTTTTT. Protein sequence: CASSSQGLANEKLFF.

The rearrangement uses TRBV7-6 and TRBJ2-1; the D is unclear. V was clipped by 2 bases and J by 3 bases, with 8 bases between them. There are 14 residues in the CDR3. CDR1 and CDR2 from the germline V gene are SGHVS and FNYEAQ. CDR3 loop: CASSLSPDYNEQFF. DNA of the CDR3: TGTGCCAGCAGCTTATCCCCGGACTACAATGAGCAGTTCTTC.

This chain links TRBV4-3 with TRBJ2-5; D is uncertain. CDR1 is LGHNA, CDR2 YSLEER, per germline. Trimming removed 2 bases from V and 5 bases from J, with 12 bases in between. CDR3 length: 14 amino acids. In nucleotides, the CDR3 is TGCGCCAGCAGCCAAATAGGCAGGCTTGAGACCCAGTACTTC. As protein: CASSQIGRLETQYF.

This sequence joins TRBV7-2 and TRBJ2-3; 15 bases are shared with TRBD2. The V gene's germline CDR1 is SGHTA and CDR2 FQGNSA. The CDR3 runs to 18 residues. With V trimmed by 2 bases and J by 2 bases, 5 bases remained unmatched. This CDR3 is CASSLSGLAGGPTDTQYF. The CDR3, as DNA: TGTGCCAGCAGCTTATCGGGACTAGCGGGAGGCCCCACAGATACGCAGTATTTT.

The genes are TRBV20-1 and TRBJ1-6; D not resolved. This CDR3 is built from 15 residues. Germline CDR1 DFQATT, CDR2 SNEGSKA (reference sequence). V was pared by 3 bases and J by 0 bases, with 9 bases between. As DNA, the CDR3 is TGCAGTGCTAGCAGGACGGCCTCCTATAATTCACCCCTCCACTTT. This gives the protein CSASRTASYNSPLHF.

The chain carries TRBV6-5 and TRBJ1-1, with D possibly matching TRBD1 (5 bases). Trimming removed 6 bases from V and 1 base from J, with 15 bases in between. The CDR3 totals 15 residues. Germline lookup yields CDR1 MNHEY and CDR2 SVGAGI. The CDR3 region is CASRYTGLSNTEAFF. CDR3 in DNA: TGTGCCAGCAGATATACGGGACTTTCGAACACTGAAGCTTTCTTT.

This clonotype was counted many times. The gene calls are TRBV7-9 and TRBJ2-3, with no clear D. The CDR3 has 12 residues. Trimming removed 7 bases from V and 3 bases from J, with 8 bases in between. Germline values: CDR1 SEHNR, CDR2 FQNEAQ (reference sequence). The chain's CDR3 is CASISPTDTQYF. CDR3 in DNA: TGTGCCAGCATCTCCCCAACAGATACGCAGTATTTT.

This clonotype came up a few times. The V gene is TRBV11-2, the J gene TRBJ2-7, with TRBD1 matching over 11 bases. Unmatched junction bases numbered 7, after V lost 3 bases and J lost 6 bases. Germline assignment: CDR1 SGHAT and CDR2 FQNNGV. There are 15 residues in the CDR3. In DNA, the CDR3 is TGTGCCAGCAGCTTCACCGGGACAGGGGGGTCCGAGCAGTACTTC. Protein product: CASSFTGTGGSEQYF.